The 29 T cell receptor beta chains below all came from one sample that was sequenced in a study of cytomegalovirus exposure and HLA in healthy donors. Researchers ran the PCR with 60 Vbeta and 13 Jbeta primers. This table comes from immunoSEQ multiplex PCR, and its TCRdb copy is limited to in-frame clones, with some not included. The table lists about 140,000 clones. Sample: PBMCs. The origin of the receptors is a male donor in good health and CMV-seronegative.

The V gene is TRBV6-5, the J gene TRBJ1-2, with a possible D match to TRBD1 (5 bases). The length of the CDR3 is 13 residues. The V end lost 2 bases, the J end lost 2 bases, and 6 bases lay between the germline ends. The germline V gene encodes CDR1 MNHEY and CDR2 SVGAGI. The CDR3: CASSYGHNYGYTF. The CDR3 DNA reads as TGTGCCAGCAGTTACGGACACAACTATGGCTACACCTTC.

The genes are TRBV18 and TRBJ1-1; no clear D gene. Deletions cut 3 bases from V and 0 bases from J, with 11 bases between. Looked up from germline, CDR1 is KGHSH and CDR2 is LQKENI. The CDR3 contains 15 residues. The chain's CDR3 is CASSPRNGLNTEAFF. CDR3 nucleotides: TGTGCCAGCTCACCCCGAAATGGCCTGAACACTGAAGCTTTCTTT. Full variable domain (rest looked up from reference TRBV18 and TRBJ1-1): NAGVMQNPRHLVRRRGQEARLRCSPMKGHSHVYWYRQLPEEGLKFMVYLQKENIIDESGMPKERFSAEFPKEGPSILRIQQVVRGDSAAYFCASSPRNGLNTEAFFGQGTRLTVV.

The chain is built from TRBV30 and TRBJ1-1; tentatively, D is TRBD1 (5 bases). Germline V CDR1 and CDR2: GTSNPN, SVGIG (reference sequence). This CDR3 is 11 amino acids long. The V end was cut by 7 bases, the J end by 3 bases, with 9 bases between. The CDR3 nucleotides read TGTGCCTCCAGACAGTACACTGAAGCTTTCTTT. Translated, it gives CASRQYTEAFF.

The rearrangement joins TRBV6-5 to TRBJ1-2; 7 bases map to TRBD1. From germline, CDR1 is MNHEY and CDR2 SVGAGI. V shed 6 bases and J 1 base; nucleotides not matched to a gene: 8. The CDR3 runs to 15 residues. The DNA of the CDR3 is TGTGCCAGCAGACCCAGGGGGACAAGTAACTATGGCTACACCTTC. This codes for CASRPRGTSNYGYTF.

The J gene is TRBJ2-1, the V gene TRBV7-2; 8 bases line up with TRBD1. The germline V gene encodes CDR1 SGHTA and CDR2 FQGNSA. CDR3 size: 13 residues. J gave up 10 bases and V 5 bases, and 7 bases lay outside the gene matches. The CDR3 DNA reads TGTGCCAGCAGCCTGCGGACAGGGAGGGAGCAGTTCTTC. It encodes CASSLRTGREQFF.

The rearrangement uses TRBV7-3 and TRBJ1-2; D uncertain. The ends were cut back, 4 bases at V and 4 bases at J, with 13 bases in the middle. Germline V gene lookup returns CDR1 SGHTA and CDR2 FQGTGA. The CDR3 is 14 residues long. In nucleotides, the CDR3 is TGTGCCAGCAGCTATGACGGGTCTGGCTATGGCTACACCTTC. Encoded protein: CASSYDGSGYGYTF.

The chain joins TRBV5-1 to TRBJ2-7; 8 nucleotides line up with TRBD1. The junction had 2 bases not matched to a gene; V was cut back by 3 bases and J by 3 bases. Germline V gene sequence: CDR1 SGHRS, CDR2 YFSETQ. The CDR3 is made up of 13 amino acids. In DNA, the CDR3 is TGCGCCAGCAGCTCGGGACAGGACTACGAGCAGTACTTC. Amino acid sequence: CASSSGQDYEQYF.

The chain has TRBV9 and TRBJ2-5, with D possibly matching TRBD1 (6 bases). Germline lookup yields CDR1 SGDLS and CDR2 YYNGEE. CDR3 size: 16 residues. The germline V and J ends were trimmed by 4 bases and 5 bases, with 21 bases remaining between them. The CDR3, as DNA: TGTGCCAGCAGCCGTCTCCAGGGGCTTTTGGTGGAGACCCAGTACTTC. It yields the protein CASSRLQGLLVETQYF.

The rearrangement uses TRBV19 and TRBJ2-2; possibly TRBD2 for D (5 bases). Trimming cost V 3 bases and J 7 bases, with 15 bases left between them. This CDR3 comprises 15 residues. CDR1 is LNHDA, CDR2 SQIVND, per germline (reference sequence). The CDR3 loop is CASSMLARFGGELFF. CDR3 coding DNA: TGTGCCAGTAGTATGCTAGCTCGGTTCGGCGGGGAGCTGTTTTTT. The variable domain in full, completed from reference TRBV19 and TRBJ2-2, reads DGGITQSPKYLFRKEGQNVTLSCEQNLNHDAMYWYRQDPGQGLRLIYYSQIVNDFQKGDIAEGYSVSREKKESFPLTVTSAQKNPTAFYLCASSMLARFGGELFFGEGSRLTVL.

CDR3 in DNA: TGTGCCAGCAGCCCCTCCGGGACAGGGTCTGGAAACACCATATATTTT. As protein: CASSPSGTGSGNTIYF. This chain links TRBV7-9 with TRBJ1-3; 9 bases map to TRBD1. The CDR3 length is 16 residues. V lost 5 bases, J lost 1 base, and 6 bases stayed unmatched. Germline CDR1 and CDR2: SEHNR and FQNEAQ (reference sequence).

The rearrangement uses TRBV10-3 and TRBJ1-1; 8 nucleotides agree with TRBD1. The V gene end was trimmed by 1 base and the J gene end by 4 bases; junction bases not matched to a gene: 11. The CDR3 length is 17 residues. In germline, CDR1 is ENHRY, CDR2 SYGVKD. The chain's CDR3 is CAISELGTGQRGTEAFF. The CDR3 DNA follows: TGTGCCATCAGTGAGTTGGGGACAGGCCAGAGGGGCACTGAAGCTTTCTTT.

In DNA, the CDR3 is TGTGCCAGCAGTGGGGACAGCTATCAGCCCCAGCATTTT. It is translated as CASSGDSYQPQHF. V is TRBV2 and J is TRBJ1-5; 7 bases are shared with TRBD1. The CDR3 totals 13 residues. Germline lookup yields CDR1 SNHLY and CDR2 FYNNEI. Trimming took 4 bases from V and 5 from J; bases not matched to a gene: 2.

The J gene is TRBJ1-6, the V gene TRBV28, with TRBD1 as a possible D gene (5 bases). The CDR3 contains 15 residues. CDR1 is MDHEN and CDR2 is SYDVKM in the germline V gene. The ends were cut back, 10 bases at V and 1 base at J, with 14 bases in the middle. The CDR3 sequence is CAILGGRSYNSPLHF. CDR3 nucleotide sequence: TGTGCCATCCTCGGGGGAAGGTCCTATAATTCACCCCTCCACTTT.

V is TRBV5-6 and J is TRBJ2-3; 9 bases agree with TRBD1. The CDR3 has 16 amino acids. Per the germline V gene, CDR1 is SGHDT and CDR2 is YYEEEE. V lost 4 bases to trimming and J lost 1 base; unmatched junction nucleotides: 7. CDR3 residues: CASSALDRGRTDTQYF. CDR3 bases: TGTGCCAGCAGCGCCTTGGACAGGGGACGCACAGATACGCAGTATTTT. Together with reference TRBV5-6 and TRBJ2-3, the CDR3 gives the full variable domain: DAGVTQSPTHLIKTRGQQVTLRCSPKSGHDTVSWYQQALGQGPQFIFQYYEEEERQRGNFPDRFSGHQFPNYSSELNVNALLLGDSALYLCASSALDRGRTDTQYFGPGTRLTVL.

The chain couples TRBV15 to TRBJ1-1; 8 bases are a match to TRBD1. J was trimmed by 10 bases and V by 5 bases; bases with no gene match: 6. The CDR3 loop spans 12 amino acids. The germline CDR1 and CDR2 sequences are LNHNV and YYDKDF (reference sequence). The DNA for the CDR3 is TGTGCCACCAGCGACAGGGGTGGGGGAGCTTTCTTT. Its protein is CATSDRGGGAFF.

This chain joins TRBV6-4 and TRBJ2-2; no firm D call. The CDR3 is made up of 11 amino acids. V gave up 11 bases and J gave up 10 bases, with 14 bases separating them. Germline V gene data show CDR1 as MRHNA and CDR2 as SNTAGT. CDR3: CAVPTNAELFF. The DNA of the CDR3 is TGTGCCGTCCCTACGAACGCGGAGCTGTTTTTT.

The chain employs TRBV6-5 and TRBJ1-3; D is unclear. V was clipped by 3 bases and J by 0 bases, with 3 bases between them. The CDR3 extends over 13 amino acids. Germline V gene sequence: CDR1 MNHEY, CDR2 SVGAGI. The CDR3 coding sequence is TGTGCCAGCAGTTATAACTCTGGAAACACCATATATTTT. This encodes CASSYNSGNTIYF.

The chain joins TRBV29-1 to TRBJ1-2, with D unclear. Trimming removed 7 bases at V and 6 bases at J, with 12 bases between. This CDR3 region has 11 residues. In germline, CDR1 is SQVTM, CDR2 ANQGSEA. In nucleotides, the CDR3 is TGCAGCGCGAGCATCCAACATGGCTACACCTTC. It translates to CSASIQHGYTF.

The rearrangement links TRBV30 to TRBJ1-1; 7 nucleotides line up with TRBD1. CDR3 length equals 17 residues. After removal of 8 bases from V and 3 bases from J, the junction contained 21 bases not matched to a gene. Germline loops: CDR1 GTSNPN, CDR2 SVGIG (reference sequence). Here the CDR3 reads CARRRGGPGEDYTEAFF. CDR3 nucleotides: TGTGCCCGCCGACGAGGGGGCCCGGGGGAGGATTACACTGAAGCTTTCTTT.

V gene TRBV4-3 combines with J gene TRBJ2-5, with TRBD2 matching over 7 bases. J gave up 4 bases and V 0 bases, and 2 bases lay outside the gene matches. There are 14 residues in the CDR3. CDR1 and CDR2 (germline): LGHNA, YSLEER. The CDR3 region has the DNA TGCGCCAGCAGCCAAGATTCGGGGGGAGAGACCCAGTACTTC. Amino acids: CASSQDSGGETQYF.

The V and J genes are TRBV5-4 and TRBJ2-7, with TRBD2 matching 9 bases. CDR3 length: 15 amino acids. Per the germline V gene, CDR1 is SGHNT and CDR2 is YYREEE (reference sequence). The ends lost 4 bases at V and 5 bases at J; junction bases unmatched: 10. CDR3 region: CASSDLAGENHEQYF. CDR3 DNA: TGTGCCAGCAGCGACTTAGCGGGAGAGAACCACGAGCAGTACTTC.

The CDR3 here is CASNSAYGVQYEQYF. Written as DNA, the CDR3 is TGTGCCAGCAATTCCGCGTACGGGGTGCAATACGAGCAGTACTTC. The chain links TRBV28 to TRBJ2-7, with D perhaps matching TRBD2 (5 bases). There are 15 residues in the CDR3. Germline-derived CDR1 and CDR2 are MDHEN and SYDVKM. The ends were cut back, 7 bases at V and 4 bases at J, with 20 bases in the middle.

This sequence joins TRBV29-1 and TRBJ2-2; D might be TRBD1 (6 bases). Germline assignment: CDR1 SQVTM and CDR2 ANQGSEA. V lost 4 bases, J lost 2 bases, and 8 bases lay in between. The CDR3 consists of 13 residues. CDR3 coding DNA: TGCAGCGTTGCGACAGGAAACACCGGGGAGCTGTTTTTT. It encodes CSVATGNTGELFF.

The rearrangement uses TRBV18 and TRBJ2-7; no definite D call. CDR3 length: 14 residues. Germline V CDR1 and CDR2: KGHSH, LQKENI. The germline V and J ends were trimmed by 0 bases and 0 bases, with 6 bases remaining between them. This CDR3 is CASSPPESSYEQYF. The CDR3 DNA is TGTGCCAGCTCACCACCGGAGAGCTCCTACGAGCAGTACTTC.

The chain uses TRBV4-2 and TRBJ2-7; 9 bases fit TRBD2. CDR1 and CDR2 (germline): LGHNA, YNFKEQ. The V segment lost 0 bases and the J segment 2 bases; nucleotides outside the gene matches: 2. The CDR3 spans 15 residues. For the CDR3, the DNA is TGTGCCAGCAGCCAAGAGCGGGGGGGAGCCTACGAGCAGTACTTC. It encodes CASSQERGGAYEQYF.

The CDR3 loop is CASSSSTDHYGYTF. The CDR3 DNA reads TGTGCCAGCTCATCGTCGACAGATCACTATGGCTACACCTTC. The chain recombines TRBV18 with TRBJ1-2; a possible D gene is TRBD1 (5 bases). Trimming cost V 5 bases and J 3 bases, with 13 bases left between them. Germline CDR1 reads KGHSH; CDR2 reads LQKENI. This CDR3 contains 14 residues.

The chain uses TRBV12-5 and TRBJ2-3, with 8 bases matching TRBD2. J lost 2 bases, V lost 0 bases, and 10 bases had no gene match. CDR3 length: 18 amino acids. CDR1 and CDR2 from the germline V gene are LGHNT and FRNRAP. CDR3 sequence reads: CASGLVRSGLAFTDTQYF. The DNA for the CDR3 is TGTGCTAGTGGTTTGGTCCGTTCAGGACTAGCTTTCACAGATACGCAGTATTTT.

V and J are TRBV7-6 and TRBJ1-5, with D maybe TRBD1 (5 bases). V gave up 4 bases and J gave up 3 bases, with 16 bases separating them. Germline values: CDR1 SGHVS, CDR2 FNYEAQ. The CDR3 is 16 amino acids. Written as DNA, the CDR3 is TGTGCCAGCAGCTCAGAGTCCAGGGTTTACAATCAGCCCCAGCATTTT. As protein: CASSSESRVYNQPQHF. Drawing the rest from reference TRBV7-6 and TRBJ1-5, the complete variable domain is GAGVSQSPRYKVTKRGQDVALRCDPISGHVSLYWYRQALGQGPEFLTYFNYEAQQDKSGLPNDRFSAERPEGSISTLTIQRTEQRDSAMYRCASSSESRVYNQPQHFGDGTRLSIL.

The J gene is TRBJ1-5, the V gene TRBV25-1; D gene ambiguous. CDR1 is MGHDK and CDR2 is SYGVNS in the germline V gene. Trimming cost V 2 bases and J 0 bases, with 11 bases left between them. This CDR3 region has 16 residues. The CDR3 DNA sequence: TGTGCCAGCAGTGAACACGACTGGTATAGCAATCAGCCCCAGCATTTT. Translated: CASSEHDWYSNQPQHF.